Shown below are 27 T cell receptor beta chains from a single sample sequenced in a study of graft-versus-host responses after intestinal transplantation. Which antigens these TCRs recognize remains unknown. Method: immunoSEQ multiplex PCR; TCRdb's copy keeps in-frame clones and lacks some. The sample carries roughly 90,000 clones, about nine tenths recorded once. Specimen: unstimulated CD4+ T cells sorted from spleen or lymph node cells, collected before transplant. These receptors were taken from a human donor who was the organ donor for an intestinal transplant.

This clone has just a few counts. The chain employs TRBV19 and TRBJ1-6; no reliable D call. V lost 3 bases to trimming and J lost 8 bases, with 8 bases between them. The CDR3 spans 13 residues. Germline CDR1 is LNHDA and CDR2 is SQIVND (reference sequence). The CDR3 bases are TGTGCCAGTAGTATTTTTCCGGATTCACCCCTCCACTTT. Encoded protein: CASSIFPDSPLHF.

The V and J genes are TRBV28 and TRBJ2-7; 8 bases are a match to TRBD1. Looked up from germline, CDR1 is MDHEN and CDR2 is SYDVKM. This CDR3 contains 15 residues. V shed 4 bases and J 0 bases; nucleotides not matched to a gene: 5. CDR3 nucleotide sequence: TGTGCCAGCAGTTCCACCGGGACAGGCTCCTACGAGCAGTACTTC. Its protein product is CASSSTGTGSYEQYF. Looking up the rest from reference TRBV28 and TRBJ2-7 gives the full variable domain: DVKVTQSSRYLVKRTGEKVFLECVQDMDHENMFWYRQDPGLGLRLIYFSYDVKMKEKGDIPEGYSVSREKKERFSLILESASTNQTSMYLCASSSTGTGSYEQYFGPGTRLTVT.

The chain couples TRBV5-1 to TRBJ2-5; unclear D gene. CDR1 and CDR2 from the germline V gene are SGHRS and YFSETQ. The CDR3 has 14 amino acids. V was trimmed by 0 bases and J by 5 bases, leaving 11 bases between them. The CDR3: CASSLVAGWETQYF. Here the CDR3 DNA reads TGCGCCAGCAGCTTGGTGGCAGGATGGGAGACCCAGTACTTC.

The chain is built from TRBV7-9 and TRBJ1-4; D perhaps matches TRBD1 (5 bases). Per the germline V gene, CDR1 is SEHNR and CDR2 is FQNEAQ (reference sequence). This CDR3 comprises 16 residues. V was cut by 1 base and J by 5 bases, with 14 bases left in between. The CDR3 sequence is CASSLGPGRENEKLFF. As DNA, the CDR3 is TGTGCCAGCAGCTTAGGCCCGGGGCGGGAGAATGAAAAACTGTTTTTT.

The chain links TRBV4-2 to TRBJ2-7; TRBD1 matches 7 bases. Trimming removed 3 bases from V and 2 bases from J; junction bases left unmatched: 7. Germline V gene data show CDR1 as LGHNA and CDR2 as YNFKEQ. This CDR3 is 15 amino acids long. CDR3 amino acids: CASSQVRDSPYEQYF. As DNA, the CDR3 is TGTGCCAGCAGCCAGGTCCGGGACAGTCCCTACGAGCAGTACTTC.

The chain recombines TRBV28 with TRBJ2-2; 8 nucleotides match TRBD2. This CDR3 comprises 14 residues. In germline, CDR1 is MDHEN, CDR2 SYDVKM. The V segment lost 6 bases and the J segment 5 bases; nucleotides outside the gene matches: 5. Written as DNA, the CDR3 is TGTGCCAGCAGCCCCCAGCGGGGGACCGGGGAGCTGTTTTTT. Translated, it gives CASSPQRGTGELFF.

V usage is TRBV4-2 and J usage is TRBJ1-1; the match to TRBD1 covers 7 bases. V dropped 1 base and J dropped 6; count of bases not matched to a gene: 5. This CDR3 region has 14 residues. Germline V gene lookup returns CDR1 LGHNA and CDR2 YNFKEQ. The CDR3 DNA follows: TGTGCCAGCAGCCAAGTCCCCAGGGGGGCTGAAGCTTTCTTT. As protein: CASSQVPRGAEAFF.

Only one count was recorded for this clone. This chain connects TRBV6-1 to TRBJ2-2; 9 bases are shared with TRBD1. The CDR3 is 16 residues long. J was trimmed by 7 bases and V by 3 bases; bases with no gene match: 9. Per the germline V gene, CDR1 is MNHNS and CDR2 is SASEGT. The CDR3 DNA reads as TGTGCCAGCAGTGAGGGGCCGGGACAGGGATACGGGGAGCTGTTTTTT. This codes for CASSEGPGQGYGELFF.

The CDR3 DNA reads TGTGCCAGCACCCCGACAGGGAAGTACACAGATACGCAGTATTTT. This encodes CASTPTGKYTDTQYF. The chain recombines TRBV5-6 with TRBJ2-3; 7 positions match TRBD1. The CDR3 length is 15 residues. The germline gives CDR1 SGHDT, CDR2 YYEEEE. The V segment lost 6 bases and the J segment 2 bases; nucleotides outside the gene matches: 9.

The chain is built from TRBV18 and TRBJ1-6; 8 positions match TRBD1. CDR1 KGHSH and CDR2 LQKENI come from the germline V gene. V lost 1 base and J lost 3; bases outside the gene matches: 8. This CDR3 is built from 18 residues. CDR3 coding DNA: TGTGCCAGCTCACCACGGCGACAGGGGCTCTACTATAATTCACCCCTCCACTTT. This translates into CASSPRRQGLYYNSPLHF.

The chain joins TRBV5-1 to TRBJ1-4, with 7 bases that match TRBD1. Trimming took 0 bases from V and 6 from J; bases not matched to a gene: 5. The CDR3 loop spans 15 amino acids. Germline CDR1 and CDR2: SGHRS and YFSETQ. In nucleotides, the CDR3 is TGCGCCAGCAGCTTGGAAAGGGGGCGCGATGAAAAACTGTTTTTT. This sequence encodes CASSLERGRDEKLFF.

The chain links TRBV2 to TRBJ1-1; D ambiguous. Between the trimmed V and J ends, which lost 5 bases and 1 base, there was a span of 11 bases. This CDR3 contains 14 residues. Per germline, CDR1 SNHLY and CDR2 FYNNEI. The CDR3 DNA follows: TGTGCCAGCAGTAAACGGTATACGAACACTGAAGCTTTCTTT. Translation: CASSKRYTNTEAFF.

V is TRBV4-2 and J is TRBJ1-6; TRBD1 agrees at 7 bases. This CDR3 has 14 amino acids. J was trimmed by 4 bases and V by 4 bases; bases with no gene match: 1. CDR1 LGHNA and CDR2 YNFKEQ come from the germline V gene. The chain's CDR3 is CASSLGQYNSPLHF. CDR3 nucleotide sequence: TGTGCCAGCAGCCTGGGACAGTATAATTCACCCCTCCACTTT.

This clone has more than one count but fewer than ten. The chain recombines TRBV5-6 with TRBJ1-1; D is unclear. This CDR3 is 11 amino acids long. CDR1 SGHDT and CDR2 YYEEEE come from the germline V gene. Trimming removed 7 bases from V and 3 bases from J, with 7 bases in between. This chain's CDR3 is CASRRDTEAFF. The CDR3 DNA reads TGTGCCAGCCGCCGCGACACTGAAGCTTTCTTT.

The rearrangement links TRBV19 to TRBJ2-2, with unresolved D. This CDR3 contains 12 residues. Trimming took off 5 bases at V and 4 bases at J, with 5 bases between the two ends. Looked up from germline, CDR1 is LNHDA and CDR2 is SQIVND (reference sequence). CDR3 sequence (DNA): TGTGCCAGTAGTTTCCTCACCGGGGAGCTGTTTTTT. Translated, it gives CASSFLTGELFF.

The V gene is TRBV7-6, the J gene TRBJ2-5, with TRBD2 matching over 10 bases. Germline V gene lookup returns CDR1 SGHVS and CDR2 FNYEAQ. CDR3 length: 16 residues. V trimming: 0 bases; J trimming: 7 bases; junction bases outside the gene matches: 8. The CDR3: CASSLAALAGAGTQYF. The CDR3, as DNA: TGTGCCAGCAGCTTAGCAGCCCTAGCGGGAGCTGGGACCCAGTACTTC.

The V and J genes are TRBV5-1 and TRBJ1-2; D is perhaps TRBD1 (5 bases). There are 16 residues in the CDR3. The V gene's germline CDR1 is SGHRS and CDR2 YFSETQ. V shed 2 bases and J shed 5 bases, with 19 bases lying between them. CDR3 region: CASSFVRSGVAYGYTF. The CDR3 DNA follows: TGCGCCAGCAGCTTCGTACGGTCGGGGGTTGCGTATGGCTACACCTTC. Filled out from reference TRBV5-1 and TRBJ1-2, the complete variable domain reads KAGVTQTPRYLIKTRGQQVTLSCSPISGHRSVSWYQQTPGQGLQFLFEYFSETQRNKGNFPGRFSGRQFSNSRSEMNVSTLELGDSALYLCASSFVRSGVAYGYTFGSGTRLTVV.

The rearrangement uses TRBV6-6 and TRBJ2-2, with TRBD1 identical over 7 bases. The CDR3 is made up of 14 amino acids. Germline values: CDR1 MNHNY, CDR2 SVGAGI (reference sequence). Unmatched junction bases numbered 5, after V lost 6 bases and J lost 4 bases. The CDR3 spells CASSQAGGTGELFF. The CDR3 nucleotides read TGTGCCAGCAGCCAAGCAGGGGGCACCGGGGAGCTGTTTTTT.

This clone showed up just once. The chain has TRBV18 and TRBJ1-1, with unresolved D. CDR1 is KGHSH and CDR2 is LQKENI in the germline V gene. V lost 4 bases and J 3 bases, leaving 12 bases between the germline ends. This CDR3 contains 14 residues. The CDR3 DNA is TGTGCCAGCTCACAGCTGCCGAGGGACACTGAAGCTTTCTTT. It translates to CASSQLPRDTEAFF.

This chain joins TRBV27 and TRBJ2-1; 9 nucleotides line up with TRBD1. The CDR3 has 16 amino acids. After removal of 7 bases from V and 12 bases from J, the junction contained 19 bases not matched to a gene. Germline V gene data show CDR1 as MNHEY and CDR2 as SMNVEV (reference sequence). The CDR3 region has the DNA TGTGCCAGCATCCCACCCCCGGGACAGGGCCTAATGAGGCAGTTCTTC. Encoded protein: CASIPPPGQGLMRQFF.

Note on this clone: In the same sample, other DNA sequences code for this CDR3. The chain carries TRBV5-1 and TRBJ2-7, with unresolved D. The CDR3 covers 14 residues. The germline V gene has CDR1 SGHRS and CDR2 YFSETQ. The V gene lost 0 bases and the J gene lost 0 bases, with 7 bases spanning the gap. CDR3 in DNA: TGCGCCAGCAGCTTGGGCGGCCGCTCCTACGAGCAGTACTTC. It specifies CASSLGGRSYEQYF.

J is TRBJ2-1 and V is TRBV5-1; 7 bases match TRBD2. After removal of 1 base from V and 1 base from J, the junction contained 5 bases not matched to a gene. The germline gives CDR1 SGHRS, CDR2 YFSETQ. The CDR3 runs to 16 residues. The CDR3 sequence: CASSLSWRGSYNEQFF. The CDR3 nucleotides are TGCGCCAGCAGCTTGTCTTGGCGGGGGTCCTACAATGAGCAGTTCTTC.

J is TRBJ2-1 and V is TRBV5-1, with 7 positions matching TRBD2. V gave up 0 bases and J gave up 4 bases; unmatched junction bases: 7. The CDR3 runs 16 residues. CDR1 is SGHRS and CDR2 is YFSETQ in the germline V gene. The CDR3 region has the DNA TGCGCCAGCAGCTTGGGGTACGGGGGAGGGTACAATGAGCAGTTCTTC. Amino acids: CASSLGYGGGYNEQFF. Full variable domain (outside the CDR3, taken from reference TRBV5-1 and TRBJ2-1): KAGVTQTPRYLIKTRGQQVTLSCSPISGHRSVSWYQQTPGQGLQFLFEYFSETQRNKGNFPGRFSGRQFSNSRSEMNVSTLELGDSALYLCASSLGYGGGYNEQFFGPGTRLTVL.

This clone has just one count. V is TRBV15 and J is TRBJ2-3; TRBD2 matches 7 bases. The CDR3 length is 18 residues. Germline lookup yields CDR1 LNHNV and CDR2 YYDKDF (reference sequence). Trimming cost V 2 bases and J 1 base; bases outside gene matches: 12. This CDR3 reads CATSRTTKREGGTDTQYF. As DNA, the CDR3 is TGTGCCACCAGCAGAACTACCAAGAGGGAGGGCGGCACAGATACGCAGTATTTT.

This sequence joins TRBV5-4 and TRBJ1-4; tentatively, D is TRBD1 (5 bases). V was shortened by 3 bases and J by 8 bases, with 11 bases between the two germline ends. Germline CDR1 SGHNT, CDR2 YYREEE (reference sequence). The CDR3 has 13 residues. This CDR3 is CASSSRQSEKLFF. CDR3 nucleotide sequence: TGTGCCAGCAGCTCAAGACAGTCGGAAAAACTGTTTTTT.

The rearrangement uses TRBV4-2 and TRBJ2-2; 10 bases map to TRBD2. From germline, CDR1 is LGHNA and CDR2 YNFKEQ. The J segment lost 4 bases and the V segment lost 2 bases, leaving 16 bases of the junction unmatched. The CDR3 contains 20 residues. The CDR3 nucleotides are TGTGCCAGCAGCCAAAGGGGAGGGCCTAGCGGGAGTTCGGGCACCGGGGAGCTGTTTTTT. Translation: CASSQRGGPSGSSGTGELFF.

The CDR3 sequence: CASSHGQGGSGNTIYF. The CDR3 DNA is TGTGCCAGCAGCCATGGACAGGGCGGGAGTGGAAACACCATATATTTT. V usage is TRBV5-4 and J usage is TRBJ1-3; TRBD1 aligns across 8 bases. The CDR3 has 16 residues. The V gene end was trimmed by 4 bases and the J gene end by 3 bases; junction bases not matched to a gene: 9. Per germline, CDR1 SGHNT and CDR2 YYREEE (reference sequence).